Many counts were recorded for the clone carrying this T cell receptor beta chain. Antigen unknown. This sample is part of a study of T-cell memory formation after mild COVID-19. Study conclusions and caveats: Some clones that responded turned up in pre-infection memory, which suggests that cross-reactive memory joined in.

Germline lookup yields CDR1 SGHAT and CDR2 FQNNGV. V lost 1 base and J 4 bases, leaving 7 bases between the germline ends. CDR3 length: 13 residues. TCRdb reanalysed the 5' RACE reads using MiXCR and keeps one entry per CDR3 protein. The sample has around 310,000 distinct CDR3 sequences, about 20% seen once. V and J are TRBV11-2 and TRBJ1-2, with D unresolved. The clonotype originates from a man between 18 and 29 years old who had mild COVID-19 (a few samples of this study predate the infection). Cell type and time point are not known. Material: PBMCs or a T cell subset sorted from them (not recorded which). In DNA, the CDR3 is TGTGCCAGCAGCTTAGTTGGTAGCTATGGCTACACCTTC. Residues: CASSLVGSYGYTF.